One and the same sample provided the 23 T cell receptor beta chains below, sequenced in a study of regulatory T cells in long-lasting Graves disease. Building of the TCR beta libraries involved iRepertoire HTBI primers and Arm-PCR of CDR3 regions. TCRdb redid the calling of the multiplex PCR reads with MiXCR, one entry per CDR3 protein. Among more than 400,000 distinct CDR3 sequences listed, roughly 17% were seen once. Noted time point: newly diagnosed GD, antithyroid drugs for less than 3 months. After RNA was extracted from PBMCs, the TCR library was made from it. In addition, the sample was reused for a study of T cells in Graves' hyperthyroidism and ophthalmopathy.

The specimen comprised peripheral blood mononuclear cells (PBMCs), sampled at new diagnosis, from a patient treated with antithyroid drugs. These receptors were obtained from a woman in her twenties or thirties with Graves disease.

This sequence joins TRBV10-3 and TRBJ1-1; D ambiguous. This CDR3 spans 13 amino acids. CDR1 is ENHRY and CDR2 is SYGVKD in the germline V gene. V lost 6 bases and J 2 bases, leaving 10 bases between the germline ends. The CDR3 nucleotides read TGTGCCATCAGGAAAGGTGGAAACACTGAAGCTTTCTTT. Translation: CAIRKGGNTEAFF.

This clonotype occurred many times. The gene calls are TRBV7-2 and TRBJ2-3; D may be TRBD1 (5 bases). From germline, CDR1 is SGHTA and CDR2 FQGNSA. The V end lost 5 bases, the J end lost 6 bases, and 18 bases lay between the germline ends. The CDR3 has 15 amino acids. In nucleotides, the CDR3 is TGTGCCAGCAGCGCGTTCAGGGTGGATGGCGATACGCAGTATTTT. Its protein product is CASSAFRVDGDTQYF.

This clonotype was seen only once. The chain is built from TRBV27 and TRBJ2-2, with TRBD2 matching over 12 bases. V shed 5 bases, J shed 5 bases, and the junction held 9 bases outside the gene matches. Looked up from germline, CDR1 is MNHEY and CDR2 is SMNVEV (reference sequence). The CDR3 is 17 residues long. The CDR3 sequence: CASSRPTGTSGTGELFF. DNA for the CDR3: TGTGCCAGCAGTCGCCCTACCGGGACTAGCGGGACCGGGGAGCTGTTTTTT.

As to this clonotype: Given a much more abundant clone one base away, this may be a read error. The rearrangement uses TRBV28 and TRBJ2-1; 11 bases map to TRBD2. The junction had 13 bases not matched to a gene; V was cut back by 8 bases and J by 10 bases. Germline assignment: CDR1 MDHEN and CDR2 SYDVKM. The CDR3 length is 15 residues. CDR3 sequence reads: CASRRGLAEVYEQFF. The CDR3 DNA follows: TGTGCCAGCCGCCGGGGACTAGCGGAGGTCTACGAGCAGTTCTTC.

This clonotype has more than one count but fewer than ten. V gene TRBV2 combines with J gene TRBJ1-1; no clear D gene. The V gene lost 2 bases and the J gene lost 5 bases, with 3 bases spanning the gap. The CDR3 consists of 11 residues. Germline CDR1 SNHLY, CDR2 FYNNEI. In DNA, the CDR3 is TGTGCCAGCAGTGAATGGACTGAAGCTTTCTTT. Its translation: CASSEWTEAFF.

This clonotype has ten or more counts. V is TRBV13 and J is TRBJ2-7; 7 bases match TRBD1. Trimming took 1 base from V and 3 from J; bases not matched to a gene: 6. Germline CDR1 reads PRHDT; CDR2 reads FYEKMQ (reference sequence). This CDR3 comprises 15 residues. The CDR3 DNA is TGTGCCAGCAGCTTAGAGGGGCAGGGGGTCTACGAGCAGTACTTC. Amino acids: CASSLEGQGVYEQYF.

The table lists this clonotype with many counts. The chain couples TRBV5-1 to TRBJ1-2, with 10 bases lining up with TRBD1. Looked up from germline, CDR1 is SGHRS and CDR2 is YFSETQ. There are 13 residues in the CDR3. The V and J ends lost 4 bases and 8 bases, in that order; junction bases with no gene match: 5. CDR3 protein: CASSPMGQGGYTF. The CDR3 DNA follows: TGCGCCAGCAGCCCGATGGGACAGGGGGGCTACACCTTC.

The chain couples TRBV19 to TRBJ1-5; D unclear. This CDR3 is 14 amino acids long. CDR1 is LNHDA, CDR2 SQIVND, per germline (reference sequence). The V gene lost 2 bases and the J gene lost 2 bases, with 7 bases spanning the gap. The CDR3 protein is CASSIWLGNQPQHF. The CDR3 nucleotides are TGTGCCAGTAGTATATGGTTGGGCAATCAGCCCCAGCATTTT.

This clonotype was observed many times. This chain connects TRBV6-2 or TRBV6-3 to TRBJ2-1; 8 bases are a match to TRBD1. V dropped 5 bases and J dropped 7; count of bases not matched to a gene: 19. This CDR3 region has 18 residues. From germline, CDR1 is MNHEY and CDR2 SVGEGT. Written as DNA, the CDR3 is TGTGCCAGCAGTGAAAAGGGCCCAAAGCAGGGGGCGCGGAATGAGCAGTTCTTC. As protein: CASSEKGPKQGARNEQFF.

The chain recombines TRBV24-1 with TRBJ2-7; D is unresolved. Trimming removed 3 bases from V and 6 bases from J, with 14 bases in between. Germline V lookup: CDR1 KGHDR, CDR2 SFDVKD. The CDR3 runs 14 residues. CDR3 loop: CATSDRKKPSEQYF. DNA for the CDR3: TGTGCCACCAGTGATCGCAAAAAACCAAGCGAGCAGTACTTC.

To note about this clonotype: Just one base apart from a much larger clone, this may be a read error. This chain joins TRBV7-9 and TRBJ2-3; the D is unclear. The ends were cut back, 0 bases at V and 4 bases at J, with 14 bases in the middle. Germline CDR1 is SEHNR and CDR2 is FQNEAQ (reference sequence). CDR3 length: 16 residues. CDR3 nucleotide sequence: TGTGCCAGCAGCTTAGCGATTCTATCAAGCGCAGATACGCAGTATTTT. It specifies CASSLAILSSADTQYF.

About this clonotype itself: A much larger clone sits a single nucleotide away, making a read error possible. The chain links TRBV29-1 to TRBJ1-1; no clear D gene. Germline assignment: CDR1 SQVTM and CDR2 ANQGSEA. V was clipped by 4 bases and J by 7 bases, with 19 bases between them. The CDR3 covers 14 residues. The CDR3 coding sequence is TGCAGCGTTGGACTTATCAGCGACGACCATGAAGCTTTCTTT. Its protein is CSVGLISDDHEAFF.

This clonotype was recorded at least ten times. The CDR3, as DNA: TGTGCCAGCACTGCGAAGGGGGCAGCCTACGAGCAGTACTTC. Translated: CASTAKGAAYEQYF. V is TRBV2 and J is TRBJ2-7; 7 bases line up with TRBD1. The CDR3 consists of 14 residues. Germline values: CDR1 SNHLY, CDR2 FYNNEI. V was pared by 7 bases and J by 2 bases, with 8 bases of the junction left unmatched.

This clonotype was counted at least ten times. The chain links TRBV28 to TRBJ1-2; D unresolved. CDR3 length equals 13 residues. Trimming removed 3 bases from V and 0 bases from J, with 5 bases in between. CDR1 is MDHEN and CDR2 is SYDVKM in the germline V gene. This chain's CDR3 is CASSLMSNYGYTF. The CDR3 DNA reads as TGTGCCAGCAGTTTGATGTCTAACTATGGCTACACCTTC.

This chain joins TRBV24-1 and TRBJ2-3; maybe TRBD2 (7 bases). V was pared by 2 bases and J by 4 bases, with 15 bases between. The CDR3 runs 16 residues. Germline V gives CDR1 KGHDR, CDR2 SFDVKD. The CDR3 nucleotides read TGTGCCACCAGTGATTATAGGGGGAGGGCCTCAGATACGCAGTATTTT. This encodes CATSDYRGRASDTQYF.

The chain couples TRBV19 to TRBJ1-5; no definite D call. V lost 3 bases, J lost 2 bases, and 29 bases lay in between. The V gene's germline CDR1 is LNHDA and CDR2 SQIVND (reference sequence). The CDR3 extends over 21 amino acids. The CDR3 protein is CASSIGLQSFDVSWGNQPQHF. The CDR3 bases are TGTGCCAGTAGTATCGGACTACAAAGTTTCGACGTCTCCTGGGGCAATCAGCCCCAGCATTTT.

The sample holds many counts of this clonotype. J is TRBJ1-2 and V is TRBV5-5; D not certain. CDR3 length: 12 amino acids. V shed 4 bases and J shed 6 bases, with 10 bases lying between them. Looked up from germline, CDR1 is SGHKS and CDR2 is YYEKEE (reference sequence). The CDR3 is CASSPRKDGYTF. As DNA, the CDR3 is TGTGCCAGCAGCCCACGCAAGGATGGCTACACCTTC.

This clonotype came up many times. The CDR3 DNA reads as TGTGCCAGCAGCTTCCTGGGCCCCACAGATACGCAGTATTTT. Protein product: CASSFLGPTDTQYF. This chain uses TRBV7-3 with TRBJ2-3; D gene unclear. The V end lost 3 bases, the J end lost 2 bases, and 9 bases lay between the germline ends. The length of the CDR3 is 14 residues. Looked up from germline, CDR1 is SGHTA and CDR2 is FQGTGA.

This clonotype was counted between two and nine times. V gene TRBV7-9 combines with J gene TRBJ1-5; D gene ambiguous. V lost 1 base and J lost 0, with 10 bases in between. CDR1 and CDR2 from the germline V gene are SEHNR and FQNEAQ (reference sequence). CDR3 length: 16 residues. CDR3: CASSLVVGYSNQPQHF. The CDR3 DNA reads TGTGCCAGCAGCTTAGTTGTCGGATATAGCAATCAGCCCCAGCATTTT.

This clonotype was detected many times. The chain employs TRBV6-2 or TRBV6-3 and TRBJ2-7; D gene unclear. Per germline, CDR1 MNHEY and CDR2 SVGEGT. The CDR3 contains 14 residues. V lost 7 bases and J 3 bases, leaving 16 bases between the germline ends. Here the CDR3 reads CASNPLGHLYEQYF. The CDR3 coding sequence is TGTGCCAGCAATCCACTGGGTCATCTCTACGAGCAGTACTTC.

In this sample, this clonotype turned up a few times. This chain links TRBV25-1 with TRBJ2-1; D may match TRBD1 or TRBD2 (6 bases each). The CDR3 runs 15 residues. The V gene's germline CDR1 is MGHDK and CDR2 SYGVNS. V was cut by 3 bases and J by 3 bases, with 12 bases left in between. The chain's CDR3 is CASSEGGGYYNEQFF. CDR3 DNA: TGTGCCAGCAGTGAGGGGGGCGGATACTACAATGAGCAGTTCTTC.

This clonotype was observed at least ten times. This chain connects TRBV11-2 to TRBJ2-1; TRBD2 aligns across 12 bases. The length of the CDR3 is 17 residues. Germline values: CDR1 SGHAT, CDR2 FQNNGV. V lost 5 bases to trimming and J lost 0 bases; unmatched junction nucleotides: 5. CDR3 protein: CASSLRTSGASYNEQFF. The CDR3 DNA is TGTGCCAGCAGCCTCAGGACTAGCGGGGCCTCCTACAATGAGCAGTTCTTC.

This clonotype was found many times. The CDR3 nucleotides are TGTGCCAGCAGCAGACCTTTTGAGCGGGAGGGGACAGATACGCAGTATTTT. Translating gives CASSRPFEREGTDTQYF. The rearrangement links TRBV28 to TRBJ2-3; 10 bases match TRBD2. CDR3 length: 17 amino acids. Trimming cost V 6 bases and J 3 bases; bases outside gene matches: 12. Germline V gene lookup returns CDR1 MDHEN and CDR2 SYDVKM.